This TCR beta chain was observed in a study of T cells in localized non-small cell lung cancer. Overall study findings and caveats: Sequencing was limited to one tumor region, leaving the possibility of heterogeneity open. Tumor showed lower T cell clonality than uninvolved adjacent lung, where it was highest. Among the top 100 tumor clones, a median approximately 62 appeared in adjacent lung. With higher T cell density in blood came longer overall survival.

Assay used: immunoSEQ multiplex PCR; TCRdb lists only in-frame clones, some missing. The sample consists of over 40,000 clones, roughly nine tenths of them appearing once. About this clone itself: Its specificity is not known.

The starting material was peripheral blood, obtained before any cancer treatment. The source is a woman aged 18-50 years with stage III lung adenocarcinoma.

The CDR3 sequence is CASNPGGASGIEQFF. The CDR3 DNA reads as TGCGCCAGCAACCCAGGGGGCGCTAGTGGCATCGAGCAGTTCTTC. This chain links TRBV5-1 with TRBJ2-1, with 8 bases identical to TRBD1. Germline-derived CDR1 and CDR2 are SGHRS and YFSETQ. The CDR3 totals 15 residues. The junction had 15 bases not matched to a gene; V was cut back by 6 bases and J by 10 bases.